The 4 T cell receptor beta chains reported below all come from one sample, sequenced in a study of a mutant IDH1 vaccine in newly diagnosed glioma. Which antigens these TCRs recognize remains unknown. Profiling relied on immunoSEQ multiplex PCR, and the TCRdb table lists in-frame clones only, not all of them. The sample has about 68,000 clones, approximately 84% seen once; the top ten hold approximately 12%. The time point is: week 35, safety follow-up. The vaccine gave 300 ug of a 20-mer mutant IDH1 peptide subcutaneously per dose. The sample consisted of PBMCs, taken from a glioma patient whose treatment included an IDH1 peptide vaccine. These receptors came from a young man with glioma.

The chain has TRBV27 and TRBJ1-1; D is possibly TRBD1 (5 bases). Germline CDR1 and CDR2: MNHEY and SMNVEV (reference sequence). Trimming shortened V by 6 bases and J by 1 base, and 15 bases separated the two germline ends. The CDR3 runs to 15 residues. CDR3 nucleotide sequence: TGTGCCAGCAGCCCTCAGAGGGGCTCGAACACTGAAGCTTTCTTT. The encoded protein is CASSPQRGSNTEAFF.

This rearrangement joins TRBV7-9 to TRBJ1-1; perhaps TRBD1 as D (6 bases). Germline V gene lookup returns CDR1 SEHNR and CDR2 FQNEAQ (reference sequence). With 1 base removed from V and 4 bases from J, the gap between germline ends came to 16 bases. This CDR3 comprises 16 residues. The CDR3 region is CASSLVSGVGGTEAFF. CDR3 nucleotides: TGTGCCAGCAGCTTAGTCTCAGGGGTGGGGGGCACTGAAGCTTTCTTT.

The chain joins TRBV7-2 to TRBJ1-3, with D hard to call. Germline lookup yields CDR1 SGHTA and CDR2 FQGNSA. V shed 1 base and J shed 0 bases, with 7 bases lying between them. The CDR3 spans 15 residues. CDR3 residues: CASSLGSLSGNTIYF. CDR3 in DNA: TGTGCCAGCAGCTTAGGTTCCCTCTCTGGAAACACCATATATTTT.

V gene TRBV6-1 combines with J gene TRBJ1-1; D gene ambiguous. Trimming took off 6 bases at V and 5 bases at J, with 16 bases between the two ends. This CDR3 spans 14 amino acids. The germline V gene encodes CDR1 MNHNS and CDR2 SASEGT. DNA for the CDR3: TGTGCCAGCAGACAATATAGAAGTCGGACTGAAGCTTTCTTT. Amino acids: CASRQYRSRTEAFF.